Presented here are 20 T cell receptor beta chains from one specimen sequenced in a study of cytomegalovirus exposure and HLA in healthy donors. Profiled with immunoSEQ multiplex PCR; TCRdb holds only in-frame clones, not every one. The sample lists hundreds of thousands of clones; more than 85% were seen once. Sequencing was done on a sample of PBMCs. These receptors were collected from a man between 18 and 35 years old in good health and CMV-seropositive.

The chain combines TRBV29-1 with TRBJ1-2; D call uncertain. From germline, CDR1 is SQVTM and CDR2 ANQGSEA. V lost 0 bases and J 3 bases, leaving 14 bases between the germline ends. The CDR3 runs to 15 residues. In DNA, the CDR3 is TGCAGCGTTGAAGATCCTCAGGAATTATACTATGGCTACACCTTC. This codes for CSVEDPQELYYGYTF.

This sequence joins TRBV9 and TRBJ2-5, with 7 positions matching TRBD2. With V trimmed by 0 bases and J by 1 base, 3 bases remained unmatched. The CDR3 is 15 residues long. Germline CDR1 SGDLS, CDR2 YYNGEE. The CDR3 DNA reads as TGTGCCAGCAGCGTAGGGGCGGGAGCCCAAGAGACCCAGTACTTC. The encoded protein is CASSVGAGAQETQYF.

This clone has a single count. The chain has TRBV5-1 and TRBJ2-1; 9 bases fit TRBD2. The V gene's germline CDR1 is SGHRS and CDR2 YFSETQ. V trimming: 0 bases; J trimming: 7 bases; junction bases outside the gene matches: 11. The CDR3 has 17 residues. CDR3 loop: CASSLAGGLAGFNEQFF. Here the CDR3 DNA reads TGCGCCAGCAGCTTGGCAGGCGGGCTAGCGGGGTTTAATGAGCAGTTCTTC.

The chain links TRBV5-4 to TRBJ1-5; D gene unclear. This CDR3 contains 15 residues. The germline V gene has CDR1 SGHNT and CDR2 YYREEE (reference sequence). Trimming pared 3 bases from V and 1 base from J, leaving 11 bases between. DNA for the CDR3: TGTGCCAGCAGCTCCGGGCCCCAGAGCAATCAGCCCCAGCATTTT. Residues: CASSSGPQSNQPQHF.

V and J are TRBV9 and TRBJ1-5, with 7 bases matching TRBD1. Germline CDR1 SGDLS, CDR2 YYNGEE. V trimming: 0 bases; J trimming: 3 bases; junction bases outside the gene matches: 3. This CDR3 has 15 amino acids. The CDR3 region is CASSVAGQANQPQHF. The CDR3 DNA is TGTGCCAGCAGCGTAGCTGGACAGGCCAATCAGCCCCAGCATTTT.

V usage is TRBV5-1 and J usage is TRBJ2-5, with D uncertain. The CDR3 runs to 13 residues. Trimming took 3 bases from V and 0 from J, leaving 6 bases between them. Germline values: CDR1 SGHRS, CDR2 YFSETQ. CDR3 sequence (DNA): TGCGCCAGCAGCTCCCTTGACCAAGAGACCCAGTACTTC. Its protein is CASSSLDQETQYF. The full variable domain, rest sourced from reference TRBV5-1 and TRBJ2-5, is KAGVTQTPRYLIKTRGQQVTLSCSPISGHRSVSWYQQTPGQGLQFLFEYFSETQRNKGNFPGRFSGRQFSNSRSEMNVSTLELGDSALYLCASSSLDQETQYFGPGTRLLVL.

V usage is TRBV5-4 and J usage is TRBJ2-5; D is perhaps TRBD1 or TRBD2 (5 bases each). Germline loops: CDR1 SGHNT, CDR2 YYREEE (reference sequence). Trimming removed 4 bases at V and 5 bases at J, with 12 bases between. This CDR3 contains 13 residues. The CDR3 here is CASSPLGVETQYF. DNA for the CDR3: TGTGCCAGCAGCCCGTTGGGGGTGGAGACCCAGTACTTC.

The V gene is TRBV18, the J gene TRBJ2-6; D is possibly TRBD1 (7 bases). In germline, CDR1 is KGHSH, CDR2 LQKENI. The CDR3 covers 19 residues. The V end was cut by 5 bases, the J end by 0 bases, with 20 bases between. CDR3 sequence: CASSRARGQTRSGANVLTF. The CDR3 DNA sequence: TGTGCCAGCTCAAGGGCGCGGGGACAGACGCGCTCTGGGGCCAACGTCCTGACTTTC. The complete variable domain, with remaining parts taken from reference TRBV18 and TRBJ2-6, reads NAGVMQNPRHLVRRRGQEARLRCSPMKGHSHVYWYRQLPEEGLKFMVYLQKENIIDESGMPKERFSAEFPKEGPSILRIQQVVRGDSAAYFCASSRARGQTRSGANVLTFGAGSRLTVL.

This clone was detected only once. The chain has TRBV11-1 and TRBJ1-1, with D perhaps TRBD1 (5 bases). Germline values: CDR1 SGHAT, CDR2 FQDESV (reference sequence). The CDR3 is made up of 11 amino acids. The germline V and J ends were trimmed by 11 bases and 8 bases, with 15 bases remaining between them. CDR3 nucleotide sequence: TGTGCCTCCCCGGGTGGGGGGGAAGCTTTCTTT. Protein product: CASPGGGEAFF.

The CDR3 loop reads CASSLGHPGMDGYTF. The CDR3 nucleotides are TGCGCCAGCAGCTTGGGCCACCCGGGTATGGATGGCTACACCTTC. V and J are TRBV5-1 and TRBJ1-2; D gene uncertain. Germline CDR1 SGHRS, CDR2 YFSETQ. V lost 0 bases and J 6 bases, leaving 15 bases between the germline ends. The CDR3 length is 15 residues. Filled out from reference TRBV5-1 and TRBJ1-2, the complete variable domain reads KAGVTQTPRYLIKTRGQQVTLSCSPISGHRSVSWYQQTPGQGLQFLFEYFSETQRNKGNFPGRFSGRQFSNSRSEMNVSTLELGDSALYLCASSLGHPGMDGYTFGSGTRLTVV.

V and J are TRBV28 and TRBJ2-1; D may be TRBD1 or TRBD2 (5 bases each). Germline V CDR1 and CDR2: MDHEN, SYDVKM. Trimming removed 2 bases from V and 9 bases from J, with 11 bases in between. The CDR3 sequence is 13 residues long. Here the CDR3 DNA reads TGTGCCAGCAGTTTACAGTGGGGGAGTGAGCAGTTCTTC. Encoded protein: CASSLQWGSEQFF.

There are a few counts of this clone. This chain links TRBV18 with TRBJ1-5; the D gene is possibly TRBD1 (5 bases). The CDR3 totals 16 residues. CDR1 is KGHSH, CDR2 LQKENI, per germline. V was cut by 2 bases and J by 1 base, with 12 bases left in between. This chain's CDR3 is CASSPRGLASNQPQHF. CDR3 nucleotide sequence: TGTGCCAGCTCACCAAGGGGACTTGCGAGCAATCAGCCCCAGCATTTT.

V and J are TRBV30 and TRBJ2-3; 8 bases align to TRBD1. The CDR3 length is 14 residues. Looked up from germline, CDR1 is GTSNPN and CDR2 is SVGIG (reference sequence). The V and J ends lost 4 bases and 0 bases, in that order; junction bases with no gene match: 3. The CDR3 nucleotides are TGTGCCTGGACAGGGGGCGGGAGCACAGATACGCAGTATTTT. This gives the protein CAWTGGGSTDTQYF.

This rearrangement joins TRBV29-1 to TRBJ2-7; tentative D call: TRBD1 (6 bases). Germline V gene data show CDR1 as SQVTM and CDR2 as ANQGSEA. The CDR3 sequence is 13 residues long. V lost 4 bases, J lost 2 bases, and 12 bases lay in between. The CDR3 reads CSVVPGHPYEQYF. CDR3 bases: TGCAGCGTTGTTCCGGGACACCCCTACGAGCAGTACTTC.

This rearrangement joins TRBV28 to TRBJ1-1, with D hard to call. The CDR3 spans 13 residues. Germline lookup yields CDR1 MDHEN and CDR2 SYDVKM. V lost 10 bases and J 1 base, leaving 13 bases between the germline ends. CDR3 sequence reads: CATHRTENTEAFF. CDR3 sequence (DNA): TGTGCCACACATAGGACGGAGAACACTGAAGCTTTCTTT.

The chain recombines TRBV11-2 with TRBJ1-1; D perhaps matches TRBD1 (6 bases). V was shortened by 5 bases and J by 5 bases, with 15 bases between the two germline ends. In germline, CDR1 is SGHAT, CDR2 FQNNGV. The CDR3 extends over 14 amino acids. The CDR3 region has the DNA TGTGCCAGCAGCCGTACCGGGACATCTACTGAAGCTTTCTTT. Residues: CASSRTGTSTEAFF.

The chain joins TRBV27 to TRBJ1-3; TRBD1 agrees at 8 bases. Germline CDR1 MNHEY, CDR2 SMNVEV (reference sequence). J was trimmed by 4 bases and V by 2 bases; bases with no gene match: 4. The CDR3 has 15 residues. CDR3 in DNA: TGTGCCAGCAGTTTAAGGACAGGGCCCGGAAACACCATATATTTT. The encoded protein is CASSLRTGPGNTIYF.

The chain links TRBV6-5 to TRBJ1-2; D gene unclear. Per the germline V gene, CDR1 is MNHEY and CDR2 is SVGAGI. The CDR3 extends over 15 amino acids. Trimming took 6 bases from V and 4 from J, leaving 18 bases between them. DNA for the CDR3: TGTGCCAGCAGGGCCCCCCGGGATTTGGGCTATGGCTACACCTTC. Encoded protein: CASRAPRDLGYGYTF.

This clone was seen a single time. The chain carries TRBV11-3 and TRBJ2-1, with no clear D. The CDR3 consists of 14 residues. V lost 4 bases to trimming and J lost 4 bases, with 11 bases between them. The germline gives CDR1 SGHNT, CDR2 YENEEA. The CDR3 sequence: CASSSSGSYNEQFF. CDR3 DNA: TGTGCCAGCAGCTCCTCAGGCAGTTACAATGAGCAGTTCTTC. Combining the CDR3 with reference TRBV11-3 and TRBJ2-1 gives the whole variable domain EAGVVQSPRYKIIEKKQPVAFWCNPISGHNTLYWYLQNLGQGPELLIRYENEEAVDDSQLPKDRFSAERLKGVDSTLKIQPAELGDSAVYLCASSSSGSYNEQFFGPGTRLTVL.

The chain employs TRBV2 and TRBJ2-1; TRBD2 matches 7 bases. Germline V lookup: CDR1 SNHLY, CDR2 FYNNEI. Losses at the gene ends were 1 base for V and 5 bases for J; bases not matched to a gene: 2. The CDR3 runs 14 residues. CDR3 nucleotides: TGTGCCAGCAGTGAAGGGGGAGGGAACAATGAGCAGTTCTTC. Its translation: CASSEGGGNNEQFF.